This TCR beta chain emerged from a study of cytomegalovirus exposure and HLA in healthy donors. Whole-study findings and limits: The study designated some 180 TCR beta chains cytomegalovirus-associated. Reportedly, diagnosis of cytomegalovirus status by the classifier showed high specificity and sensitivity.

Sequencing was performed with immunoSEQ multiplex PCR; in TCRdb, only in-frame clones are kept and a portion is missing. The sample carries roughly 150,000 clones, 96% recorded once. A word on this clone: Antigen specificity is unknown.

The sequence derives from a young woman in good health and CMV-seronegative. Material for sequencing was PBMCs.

The CDR3 protein is CASGQVSYEQYF. The CDR3 DNA is TGTGCCAGCGGTCAGGTCTCCTACGAGCAGTACTTC. The V gene is TRBV6-5, the J gene TRBJ2-7; D is unclear. The CDR3 has 12 amino acids. Trimming cost V 8 bases and J 0 bases, with 8 bases left between them. Germline lookup yields CDR1 MNHEY and CDR2 SVGAGI.